This TCR beta chain was retrieved from a study of T cell responses to AZD1222 COVID-19 vaccine. Study-level findings and limits: Donors, mostly white British, included more females; clonal diversity was possibly underestimated. Vaccination with two AZD1222 doses was followed by a rise in Spike-specific TCR breadth and depth. Just 5 to 7 AZD1222 recipients were seropositive at baseline. Spike was spanned by vaccine-associated CD4 TCRs, with dominance at 160-218 and 743-854.

Trimming cost V 0 bases and J 4 bases, with 10 bases left between them. The CDR3 is made up of 15 amino acids. CDR1 and CDR2 (germline): LGHDT, YNNKEL (reference sequence). As regards this clone: Its cognate antigen is unknown.

The table came from immunoSEQ multiplex PCR; TCRdb's copy has only in-frame clones and leaves some out. This table has under 200,000 clones, about 91% appearing once. The chain uses TRBV3-1 (or the pseudogene TRBV3-2) and TRBJ1-5; D gene uncertain. The sequences come from peripheral blood, collected 28 days after the second AZD1222 dose. The clonotype originates from an adult who received the AZD1222 COVID-19 vaccine. CDR3 nucleotide sequence: TGTGCCAGCAGCCAAGACCTCCAGGTTAATCAGCCCCAGCATTTT. Translating gives CASSQDLQVNQPQHF.